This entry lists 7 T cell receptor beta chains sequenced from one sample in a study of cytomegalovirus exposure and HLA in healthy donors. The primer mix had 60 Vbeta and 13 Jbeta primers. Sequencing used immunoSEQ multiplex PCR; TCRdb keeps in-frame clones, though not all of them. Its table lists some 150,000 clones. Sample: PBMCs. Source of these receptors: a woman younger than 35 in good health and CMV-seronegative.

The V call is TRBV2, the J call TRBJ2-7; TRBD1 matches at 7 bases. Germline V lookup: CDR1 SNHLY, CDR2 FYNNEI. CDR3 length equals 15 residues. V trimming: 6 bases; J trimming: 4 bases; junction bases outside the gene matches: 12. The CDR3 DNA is TGTGCCAGCAGAAGGGGGCCCGGCGCTTCTTACGAGCAGTACGTC. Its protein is CASRRGPGASYEQYV.

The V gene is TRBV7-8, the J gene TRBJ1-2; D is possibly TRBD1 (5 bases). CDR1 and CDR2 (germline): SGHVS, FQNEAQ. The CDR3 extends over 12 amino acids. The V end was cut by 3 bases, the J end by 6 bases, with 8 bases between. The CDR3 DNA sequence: TGTGCCAGCAGCTTCGGGACTGATGGCTACACCTTC. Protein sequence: CASSFGTDGYTF.

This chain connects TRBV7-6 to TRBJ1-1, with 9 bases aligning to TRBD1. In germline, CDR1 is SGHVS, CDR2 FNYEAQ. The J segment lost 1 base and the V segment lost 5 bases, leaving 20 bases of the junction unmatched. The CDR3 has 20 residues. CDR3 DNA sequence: TGTGCCAGCAGCCCATTACGCGGGATTACAGGGGGCTTACGGAACACTGAAGCTTTCTTT. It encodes CASSPLRGITGGLRNTEAFF.

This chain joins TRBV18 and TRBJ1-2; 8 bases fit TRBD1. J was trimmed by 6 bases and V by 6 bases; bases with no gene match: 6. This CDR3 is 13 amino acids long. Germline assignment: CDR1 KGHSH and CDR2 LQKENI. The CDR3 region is CASSAGGTNGYTF. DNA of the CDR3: TGTGCCAGCTCCGCAGGGGGCACAAATGGCTACACCTTC.

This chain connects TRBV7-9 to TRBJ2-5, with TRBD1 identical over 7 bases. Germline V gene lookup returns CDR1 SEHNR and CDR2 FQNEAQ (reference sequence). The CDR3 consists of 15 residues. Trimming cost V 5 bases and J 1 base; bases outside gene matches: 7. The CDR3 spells CASSANSGGQETQYF. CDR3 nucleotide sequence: TGTGCCAGCAGCGCGAACTCAGGGGGCCAAGAGACCCAGTACTTC.

The CDR3 is CASSPGNAGGNEQFF. The CDR3, as DNA: TGTGCCAGCTCACCGGGAAACGCGGGAGGGAATGAGCAGTTCTTC. The V and J genes are TRBV18 and TRBJ2-1, with 9 bases that match TRBD2. V shed 3 bases, J shed 7 bases, and the junction held 7 bases outside the gene matches. The CDR3 sequence is 15 residues long. Per the germline V gene, CDR1 is KGHSH and CDR2 is LQKENI.

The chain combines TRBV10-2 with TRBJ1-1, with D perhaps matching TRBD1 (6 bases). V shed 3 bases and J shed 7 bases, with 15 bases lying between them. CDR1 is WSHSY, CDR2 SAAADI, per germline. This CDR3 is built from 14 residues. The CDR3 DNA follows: TGCGCCAGCAGTGATTTAGAGAGGGGGAGTGAAGCTTTCTTT. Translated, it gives CASSDLERGSEAFF.